The 31 T cell receptor beta chains below were found in one sample sequenced in a study of human T cells and chemical hapten exposure. TCRdb recomputed calls from the RACE reads with MiXCR, one row per CDR3 protein. The table shows approximately 52,000 distinct CDR3 sequences, with about 11% occurring only once. As to time point: patch test 1, 2 weeks after DPC sensitization. The treatment denotes: therapeutic diphenylcyclopropenone sensitization with weekly scalp DPC. Unfractionated whole blood yielded total RNA. The material sequenced was whole blood, taken in connection with sensitization to the hapten diphenylcyclopropenone (DPC). These receptors were collected from a woman aged 40 to 50 with alopecia areata. Some clones in this sample may be carry-over from other donors' samples.

This chain joins TRBV12-3 or TRBV12-4 and TRBJ2-1, with 10 bases matching TRBD2. This CDR3 has 13 amino acids. The junction had 4 bases not matched to a gene; V was cut back by 8 bases and J by 6 bases. The chain's CDR3 is CASGLAEPNEQFF. CDR3 nucleotide sequence: TGTGCCAGCGGACTAGCGGAGCCCAATGAGCAGTTCTTC.

In the case of this clonotype: A read error is possible here, since a much larger clone lies one base away. V gene TRBV2 combines with J gene TRBJ1-1; no definite D call. CDR1 is SNHLY and CDR2 is FYNNEI in the germline V gene. This CDR3 is 13 amino acids long. The CDR3 loop is CASTLGENTKAFF. The CDR3 DNA is TGTGCCAGCACCCTTGGGGAGAACACTAAAGCTTTCTTT.

This clonotype came up a few times. The rearrangement uses TRBV11-2 and TRBJ2-4; tentative D call: TRBD2 (5 bases). The CDR3 consists of 14 residues. CDR1 is SGHAT and CDR2 is FQNNGV in the germline V gene. V lost 1 base and J 8 bases, leaving 12 bases between the germline ends. In DNA, the CDR3 is TGTGCCAGCAGCTTAGCAGGAGGTGTCCACATTCAGTACTTC. This sequence encodes CASSLAGGVHIQYF.

This clonotype has ten or more counts. The genes are TRBV7-2 and TRBJ2-3; D possibly uses TRBD1 or TRBD2 (6 bases each). Germline-derived CDR1 and CDR2 are SGHTA and FQGNSA. The CDR3 consists of 15 residues. The ends were cut back, 4 bases at V and 6 bases at J, with 17 bases in the middle. The chain's CDR3 is CASSSRGPPGDTQYF. CDR3 DNA: TGTGCCAGCAGCTCTCGGGGGCCCCCGGGGGATACGCAGTATTTT.

The V gene is TRBV20-1, the J gene TRBJ2-1; the match to TRBD2 covers 12 bases. The V and J ends lost 5 bases and 1 base, in that order; junction bases with no gene match: 18. The germline CDR1 and CDR2 sequences are DFQATT and SNEGSKA (reference sequence). The CDR3 totals 20 residues. The CDR3 bases are TGCAGTGCTGAGACCGACGGGGACCCGGGACTAGCGGGTTCCTACAATGAGCAGTTCTTC. This gives the protein CSAETDGDPGLAGSYNEQFF.

This clonotype appeared a few times. The chain uses TRBV2 and TRBJ2-1; 8 bases agree with TRBD2. The germline V gene has CDR1 SNHLY and CDR2 FYNNEI. This CDR3 comprises 13 residues. Losses at the gene ends were 11 bases for V and 1 base for J; bases not matched to a gene: 4. In nucleotides, the CDR3 is TGTGCCGGAGCGGGGGAATCCTACAATGAGCAGTTCTTC. This sequence encodes CAGAGESYNEQFF.

The chain joins TRBV4-1 to TRBJ2-3; D might be TRBD2 (6 bases). This CDR3 has 17 amino acids. Trimming left V 1 base short and J 4 bases short, with 18 bases between. Germline V gene sequence: CDR1 MGHRA, CDR2 YSYEKL. The CDR3 loop reads CASSQGRLGSWADTQYF. The DNA of the CDR3 is TGCGCCAGCAGCCAAGGGCGGCTCGGGAGTTGGGCAGATACGCAGTATTTT.

This clonotype was seen many times. The genes are TRBV5-4 and TRBJ1-2; 9 bases fit TRBD1. Losses at the gene ends were 4 bases for V and 8 bases for J; bases not matched to a gene: 6. This CDR3 is built from 13 residues. Looked up from germline, CDR1 is SGHNT and CDR2 is YYREEE (reference sequence). The CDR3 nucleotides read TGTGCCAGCAGCAGGACAGGGGCAGGAGGCTACACCTTC. Its protein product is CASSRTGAGGYTF.

This clonotype was recorded many times. The chain uses TRBV6-2 or TRBV6-3 and TRBJ2-5; the D is unclear. The V end lost 1 base, the J end lost 1 base, and 1 base lay between the germline ends. Germline loops: CDR1 MNHEY, CDR2 SVGEGT. The CDR3 totals 12 residues. The CDR3 DNA reads TGTGCCAGCAGTTACTTCCAAGAGACCCAGTACTTC. Amino acid sequence: CASSYFQETQYF.

The chain employs TRBV9 and TRBJ1-5; 8 nucleotides line up with TRBD1. CDR1 is SGDLS, CDR2 YYNGEE, per germline. V lost 4 bases and J lost 6; bases outside the gene matches: 9. The CDR3 is made up of 15 amino acids. The CDR3 loop reads CASSTAGGVGQPQHF. The CDR3 region has the DNA TGTGCCAGCAGCACCGCAGGGGGCGTGGGTCAGCCCCAGCATTTT.

For the CDR3, the DNA is TGTGCCAGCAGCCCCGGGACAGGGCTTACCGAGCAGTACTTC. Its translation: CASSPGTGLTEQYF. The chain employs TRBV6-5 and TRBJ2-7; 9 nucleotides match TRBD1. From germline, CDR1 is MNHEY and CDR2 SVGAGI. The CDR3 sequence is 14 residues long. V lost 6 bases to trimming and J lost 6 bases; unmatched junction nucleotides: 9.

At least ten counts were recorded for this clonotype. This sequence joins TRBV11-2 and TRBJ2-7, with TRBD1 matching over 8 bases. The length of the CDR3 is 18 residues. V trimming: 3 bases; J trimming: 0 bases; junction bases outside the gene matches: 13. Per the germline V gene, CDR1 is SGHAT and CDR2 is FQNNGV. The CDR3 loop reads CASSFSPGRGQISYEQYF. For the CDR3, the DNA is TGTGCCAGCAGCTTTAGTCCCGGCAGGGGGCAGATCTCCTACGAGCAGTACTTC.

This clonotype was seen more than once but under ten times. V usage is TRBV29-1 and J usage is TRBJ2-7; 9 nucleotides match TRBD1. The CDR3 loop spans 13 amino acids. Germline values: CDR1 SQVTM, CDR2 ANQGSEA. Losses at the gene ends were 3 bases for V and 5 bases for J; bases not matched to a gene: 5. The CDR3, as DNA: TGCAGCGTTGACGTTACAGGGGGCGACGAGCAGTACTTC. It translates to CSVDVTGGDEQYF.

This clonotype was seen more than once but under ten times. This chain's CDR3 is CASSPHPSGLTQYF. In DNA form, the CDR3 reads TGTGCCAGCAGCCCCCATCCTAGCGGGTTGACGCAGTATTTT. The chain combines TRBV7-9 with TRBJ2-3, with 8 bases matching TRBD2. The germline V gene has CDR1 SEHNR and CDR2 FQNEAQ (reference sequence). With V trimmed by 5 bases and J by 9 bases, 10 bases remained unmatched. CDR3 length: 14 amino acids.

This clonotype came up a few times. The chain has TRBV4-3 and TRBJ1-4; unclear D gene. V was pared by 4 bases and J by 1 base, with 13 bases between. Looked up from germline, CDR1 is LGHNA and CDR2 is YSLEER. This CDR3 has 16 amino acids. The CDR3 sequence is CASSRTDRRTNEKLFF. In DNA, the CDR3 is TGCGCCAGCAGCCGCACGGACCGACGAACTAATGAAAAACTGTTTTTT.

The chain recombines TRBV3-1 with TRBJ1-2, with a tentative D call TRBD1 (5 bases). The V end was cut by 5 bases, the J end by 0 bases, with 31 bases between. The CDR3 contains 21 residues. CDR1 and CDR2 from the germline V gene are LGHDT and YNNKEL (reference sequence). This CDR3 is CASSTFGPYRRGGLANYGYTF. In DNA, the CDR3 is TGTGCCAGCAGCACCTTCGGCCCTTACAGGCGCGGAGGCCTCGCTAACTATGGCTACACCTTC.

This clonotype was observed a few times. This chain connects TRBV6-2 or TRBV6-3 to TRBJ2-2; D remains unclear. Trimming pared 7 bases from V and 2 bases from J, leaving 11 bases between. This CDR3 spans 14 amino acids. The germline V gene encodes CDR1 MNHEY and CDR2 SVGEGT. Here the CDR3 reads CASTEQLNTGELFF. The DNA of the CDR3 is TGTGCCAGCACCGAACAGCTAAACACCGGGGAGCTGTTTTTT.

The chain employs TRBV29-1 and TRBJ2-7, with 8 bases matching TRBD1. Germline V CDR1 and CDR2: SQVTM, ANQGSEA. The junction had 13 bases not matched to a gene; V was cut back by 7 bases and J by 8 bases. The CDR3 runs 13 residues. The CDR3 DNA follows: TGCAGCGCCCAAGGACAGGGCCTTGGCCAGCAGTACTTC. It yields the protein CSAQGQGLGQQYF.

Only a few counts were recorded for this clonotype. The chain links TRBV7-8 to TRBJ2-7; D is possibly TRBD1 (5 bases). This CDR3 is built from 17 residues. Trimming pared 2 bases from V and 2 bases from J, leaving 19 bases between. Germline-derived CDR1 and CDR2 are SGHVS and FQNEAQ. The CDR3 here is CASSLYPTDREAYEQYF. The DNA for the CDR3 is TGTGCCAGCAGCTTATACCCGACAGACCGAGAGGCCTACGAGCAGTACTTC.

V usage is TRBV3-2 and J usage is TRBJ2-3; TRBD2, the table's D call, was not compared with the DNA. TRBV3-2 constitutes a pseudogene. The CDR3 sequence is 18 residues long. CDR3 region: CASSHPAENPGGTDTQYF. CDR3 in DNA: TGTGCCAGCAGCCACCCGGCGGAAAACCCTGGAGGGACAGATACGCAGTATTTT.

There are a few counts of this clonotype. The chain employs TRBV7-9 and TRBJ2-7; D is uncertain. There are 11 residues in the CDR3. Germline CDR1 and CDR2: SEHNR and FQNEAQ (reference sequence). V lost 4 bases and J 4 bases, leaving 5 bases between the germline ends. CDR3 region: CASSSLYEQYV. CDR3 DNA: TGTGCCAGCAGCTCGTTGTACGAGCAGTACGTC.

In its sample, this clonotype was seen a few times. The chain links TRBV18 to TRBJ2-3, with TRBD2 as a possible D gene (5 bases). The CDR3 is made up of 13 amino acids. Germline V CDR1 and CDR2: KGHSH, LQKENI. V was trimmed by 5 bases and J by 3 bases, leaving 9 bases between them. Here the CDR3 reads CASSTGFTDTQYF. CDR3 DNA: TGTGCCAGCTCAACGGGATTTACAGATACGCAGTATTTT.

There are a few counts of this clonotype. The rearrangement joins TRBV11-2 to TRBJ2-7; D might be TRBD2 (5 bases). The germline CDR1 and CDR2 sequences are SGHAT and FQNNGV. Between the trimmed V and J ends, which lost 2 bases and 6 bases, there was a span of 11 bases. The CDR3 has 13 amino acids. CDR3 region: CASSLTPGGEQYF. The CDR3 nucleotides read TGTGCCAGCAGCTTAACCCCTGGAGGCGAGCAGTACTTC.

This chain joins TRBV29-1 and TRBJ2-6, with TRBD1 identical over 9 bases. With V trimmed by 6 bases and J by 0 bases, 6 bases remained unmatched. There are 16 residues in the CDR3. Germline CDR1 and CDR2: SQVTM and ANQGSEA. In DNA form, the CDR3 reads TGCAGCGTCCTACAGGGGGCCCGCTCTGGGGCCAACGTCCTGACTTTC. Translating it yields CSVLQGARSGANVLTF.

In this sample, this clonotype turned up many times. The chain links TRBV12-5 to TRBJ2-3; no firm D call. Trimming removed 0 bases from V and 7 bases from J, with 2 bases in between. CDR1 and CDR2 from the germline V gene are LGHNT and FRNRAP. The CDR3 length is 11 residues. CDR3: CASGLVNTQYF. CDR3 bases: TGTGCTAGTGGTTTGGTAAATACGCAGTATTTT.

This clonotype showed up just a few times. The chain recombines TRBV19 with TRBJ2-5, with D unclear. V shed 6 bases and J shed 1 base, with 12 bases lying between them. CDR3 size: 14 residues. Germline-derived CDR1 and CDR2 are LNHDA and SQIVND (reference sequence). The CDR3 DNA is TGTGCCAGTAGCCATGCGGTGTTCCAAGAGACCCAGTACTTC. This codes for CASSHAVFQETQYF.

This clonotype has just a few counts. The rearrangement joins TRBV12-3 or TRBV12-4 to TRBJ1-4; the D is unclear. The V gene lost 8 bases and the J gene lost 5 bases, with 12 bases spanning the gap. There are 13 residues in the CDR3. CDR3 protein: CASGRTANEKLFF. The CDR3 DNA reads as TGTGCCAGCGGGCGGACCGCGAATGAAAAACTGTTTTTT.

This clonotype has at least ten counts. V is TRBV12-3 or TRBV12-4 and J is TRBJ2-7; no clear D. CDR3 length: 12 residues. Trimming pared 3 bases from V and 5 bases from J, leaving 8 bases between. The CDR3 DNA reads as TGTGCCAGCAGTTTGGTTAACCACGAGCAGTACTTC. Residues: CASSLVNHEQYF.

This clonotype was seen more than once but under ten times. This chain connects TRBV28 to TRBJ1-4; D remains unclear. V was cut by 6 bases and J by 8 bases, with 10 bases left in between. Germline V gene sequence: CDR1 MDHEN, CDR2 SYDVKM. The CDR3 extends over 12 amino acids. The CDR3 loop reads CASSPSGEKLFF. The CDR3 region has the DNA TGTGCCAGCAGCCCCTCGGGAGAAAAACTGTTTTTT. The variable domain in full, with the rest retrieved from reference TRBV28 and TRBJ1-4, is DVKVTQSSRYLVKRTGEKVFLECVQDMDHENMFWYRQDPGLGLRLIYFSYDVKMKEKGDIPEGYSVSREKKERFSLILESASTNQTSMYLCASSPSGEKLFFGSGTQLSVL.

Worth noting for this clonotype: A much larger clone lies a single base off, so this may be a read error. The chain is built from TRBV7-9 and TRBJ1-2; D is possibly TRBD1 (5 bases). There are 13 residues in the CDR3. Germline values: CDR1 SEHNR, CDR2 FQNEAQ (reference sequence). The CDR3: CASSIWGKDGYAF. The CDR3 bases are TGTGCCAGCAGCATTTGGGGCAAGGATGGCTACGCCTTC.

This clonotype was found a few times. This rearrangement joins TRBV2 to TRBJ1-5, with 7 bases that match TRBD1. The CDR3 covers 14 residues. Germline V gene sequence: CDR1 SNHLY, CDR2 FYNNEI. Germline trimming cut 3 bases from V and 7 bases from J; bases unmatched to any gene: 6. The CDR3 region has the DNA TGTGCCAGCAGTGACGACAGGGTTAGGCAGCCCCAGCATTTT. Its protein product is CASSDDRVRQPQHF.